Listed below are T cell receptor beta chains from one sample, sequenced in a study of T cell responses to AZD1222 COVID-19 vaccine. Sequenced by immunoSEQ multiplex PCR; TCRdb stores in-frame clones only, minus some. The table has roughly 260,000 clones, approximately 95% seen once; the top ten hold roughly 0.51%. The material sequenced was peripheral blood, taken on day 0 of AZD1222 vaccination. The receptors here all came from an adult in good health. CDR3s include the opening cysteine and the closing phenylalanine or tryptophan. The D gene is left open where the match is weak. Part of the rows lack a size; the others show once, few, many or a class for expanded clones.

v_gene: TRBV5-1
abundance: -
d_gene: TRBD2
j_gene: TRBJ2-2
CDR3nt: TGCGCCAGCAGCCCGGGACTATCCGGGGAGCTGTTTTTT
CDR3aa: CASSPGLSGELFF

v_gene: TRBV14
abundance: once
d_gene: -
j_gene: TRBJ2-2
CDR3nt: TGTGCCAGCAGCCAAAAGGGGAGAACCGGGGAGCTGTTTTTT
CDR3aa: CASSQKGRTGELFF

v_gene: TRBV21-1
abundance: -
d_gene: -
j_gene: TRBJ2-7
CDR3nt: TGTGCCAGCAGCAAAAGCCCGAGGAGGGCATTAAGCCCCGAGCAGTACTTC
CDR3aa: CASSKSPRRALSPEQYF

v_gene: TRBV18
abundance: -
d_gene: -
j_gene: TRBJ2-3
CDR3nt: TGTGCCAGCTCACCGGGGAGAGCCGAGGGATACACAGATACGCAGTATTTT
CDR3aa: CASSPGRAEGYTDTQYF

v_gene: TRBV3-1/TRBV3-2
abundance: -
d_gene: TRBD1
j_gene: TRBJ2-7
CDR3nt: TGTGCCAGCAGCCGTGGGACAGGAGACTCCTACGAGCAGTACTTC
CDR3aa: CASSRGTGDSYEQYF

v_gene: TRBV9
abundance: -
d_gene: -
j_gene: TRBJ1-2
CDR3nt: TGTGCCAGCGCAGGACAGAGCCCTTATGGCTACACCTTC
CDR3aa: CASAGQSPYGYTF

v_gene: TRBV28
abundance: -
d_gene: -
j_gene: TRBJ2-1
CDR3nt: TGTGCCAGCAGCCATGAATACAATGAGCAGTTCTTC
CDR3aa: CASSHEYNEQFF

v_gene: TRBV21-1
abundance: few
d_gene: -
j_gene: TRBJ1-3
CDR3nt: TGTGCCAGCAGAATTAGATCAGGGTTTACTGGAAACACCATATATTTT
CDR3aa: CASRIRSGFTGNTIYF

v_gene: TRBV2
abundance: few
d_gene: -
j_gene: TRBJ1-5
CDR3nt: TGTGCCAGCAGTGATTCCGGGGGGACGCAGCCCCAGCATTTT
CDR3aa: CASSDSGGTQPQHF

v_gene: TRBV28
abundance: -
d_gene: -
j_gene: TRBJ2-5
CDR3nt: TGTGCCAGCAGGAGCTTCCAAGAGACCCAGTACTTC
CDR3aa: CASRSFQETQYF

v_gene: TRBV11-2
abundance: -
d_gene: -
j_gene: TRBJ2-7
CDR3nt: TGTGCCAGCAGCTTAGATTCAAGGGGGGGATACTACGAGCAGTACTTC
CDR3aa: CASSLDSRGGYYEQYF

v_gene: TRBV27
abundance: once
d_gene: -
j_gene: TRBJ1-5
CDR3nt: TGTGCCAGCAGATTGAGGGGAGGGACTAATCAGCCCCAGCATTTT
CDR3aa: CASRLRGGTNQPQHF

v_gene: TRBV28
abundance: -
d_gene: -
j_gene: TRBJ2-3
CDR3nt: TGTGCCAGCAGTCCAGAAGGATACACAGATACGCAGTATTTT
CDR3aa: CASSPEGYTDTQYF

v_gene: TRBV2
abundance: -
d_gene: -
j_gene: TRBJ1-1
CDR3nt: TGTGCCAGCGGGGCAGGGGAATGGGCTGAAGCTTTCTTT
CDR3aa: CASGAGEWAEAFF

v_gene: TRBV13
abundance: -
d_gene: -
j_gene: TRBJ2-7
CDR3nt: TGTGCCAGCAGCTTAGCCCTAGGAGCGGGCCACTACGAGCAGTACTTC
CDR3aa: CASSLALGAGHYEQYF

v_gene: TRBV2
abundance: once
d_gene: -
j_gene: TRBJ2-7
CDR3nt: TGTGCCAGCAGACTGGACCTTTCAGGAGAGCAGTACTTC
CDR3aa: CASRLDLSGEQYF

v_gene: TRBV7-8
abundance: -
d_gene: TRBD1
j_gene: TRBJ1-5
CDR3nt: TGTGCCAGCAGCGGGCGACAGGGGGCCCATCAGCCCCAGCATTTT
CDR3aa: CASSGRQGAHQPQHF

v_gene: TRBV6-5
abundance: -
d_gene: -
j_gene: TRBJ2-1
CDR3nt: TGTGCCAGCAGTCCTCTACGTAACAATGAGCAGTTCTTC
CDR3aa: CASSPLRNNEQFF

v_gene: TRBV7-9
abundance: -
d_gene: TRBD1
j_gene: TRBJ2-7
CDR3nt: TGTGCCAGCAGCGAGGGACAGGTCTACGAGCAGTACTTC
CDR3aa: CASSEGQVYEQYF

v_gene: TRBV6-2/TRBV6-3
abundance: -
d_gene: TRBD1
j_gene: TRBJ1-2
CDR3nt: TGTGCCAGCAGTTACCCGAGGACAGGAGAGTTTCGGCGCTATGATGGCTACACCTTC
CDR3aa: CASSYPRTGEFRRYDGYTF

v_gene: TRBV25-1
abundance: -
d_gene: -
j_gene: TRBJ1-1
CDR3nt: TGTGCCAGCAGTGGCCCCGAGTGGGACACTGAAGCTTTCTTT
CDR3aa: CASSGPEWDTEAFF

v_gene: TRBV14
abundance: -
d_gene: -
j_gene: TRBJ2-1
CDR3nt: TGTGCCAGCAGCCAAGCAAGACCGCGGGATGAGCAGTTCTTC
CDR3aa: CASSQARPRDEQFF